Listed below are T cell receptor beta chains from one sample, sequenced in a study of shared clonotypes between healthy human individuals. Repertoires were generated with immunoSEQ multiplex PCR, while TCRdb's copy carries only in-frame clones and drops some. This sample has over a million clones; more than 75% occur once, and the top ten carry 0.6% to 0.7%. What was sequenced was memory CD4+ T cells from PBMCs. These receptors all come from a man between 18 and 35 years old in good health. Some clones in this sample may be carry-over from other donors' samples. The CDR3 runs from the conserved cysteine through the conserved F or W. A D gene is named only where the DNA matches it firmly. Only some rows state a clone size, as once, few, many or a class for expanded clones.

v_call	clone_size	d_call	j_call	cdr3_nt	cdr3_aa
TRBV5-1	-	-	TRBJ2-2	TGCGCCAGCAGGATCGGGCACCTCCCGAACACCGGGGAGCTGTTTTTT	CASRIGHLPNTGELFF
TRBV27	-	-	TRBJ2-7	TGTGCCACCTCTGTCGAGGGGTACCACGAGCAGTACTTC	CATSVEGYHEQYF
TRBV5-5	once	-	TRBJ1-2	TGTGCCAGCAGCTTGGCGGGAACAGGGCCCTATGGCTACACCTTC	CASSLAGTGPYGYTF
TRBV5-1	-	-	TRBJ2-7	TGCGCCAGCAGCGGCGGGGGCACCCCCTACGAGCAGTACTTC	CASSGGGTPYEQYF
TRBV4-3	-	TRBD2	TRBJ2-3	TGCGCCAGCAGCCTCGGGACTAGCGGGAGGGTTGAAGATACGCAGTATTTT	CASSLGTSGRVEDTQYF
TRBV28	once	-	TRBJ1-5	TGTGCCAGCAGATCGGGGGGACCAAGTCAGCCCCAGCATTTT	CASRSGGPSQPQHF
TRBV19	-	-	TRBJ2-7	TGTGCCACCTCGGGGCGCTTTACCTACGAGCAGTACTTC	CATSGRFTYEQYF
TRBV11-2	once	-	TRBJ2-7	TGTGCCAGCAGCTTAGTAAGGGGTTCCTACGAGCAGTACTTC	CASSLVRGSYEQYF
TRBV11-1	once	-	TRBJ2-7	TGTGCCAGCAGCTTATACAGCGGCACTTACGAGCAGTACTTC	CASSLYSGTYEQYF
TRBV5-1	-	-	TRBJ1-5	TGCGCCAGCAGCTTGGAGGGGAATAGCAATCAGCCCCAGCATTTT	CASSLEGNSNQPQHF
TRBV9	few	-	TRBJ2-7	TGTGCCAGCAGCGTAGCTTGGGCAGGGACCTACGAGCAGTACTTC	CASSVAWAGTYEQYF
TRBV11-3	once	-	TRBJ2-1	TGTGCCAGCAGCCCGGACAGAAACAATGAGCAGTTCTTC	CASSPDRNNEQFF
TRBV6-8	-	-	TRBJ2-7	TGTGCCAGCAGTTACGCCTCCAAGAGCTCCTACGAGCAGTACTTC	CASSYASKSSYEQYF
TRBV29-1	-	-	TRBJ2-3	TGCAGCGTTGAAGATCTTGGCCAGCCTACAGATACGCAGTATTTT	CSVEDLGQPTDTQYF
TRBV29-1	-	-	TRBJ1-2	TGCAGCGTTGAAGATTCCCCTGGGGGTTATGGCTACACCTTC	CSVEDSPGGYGYTF
TRBV28	-	-	TRBJ2-1	TGTGCCAGCAGTCCACTTGGACGGGCGGAAAGCAATGAGCAGTTCTTC	CASSPLGRAESNEQFF
TRBV10-3	-	-	TRBJ2-7	TGTGCCATCAGTGAGTCGTGGTCATACGAGCAGTACTTC	CAISESWSYEQYF
TRBV18	few	TRBD1	TRBJ2-2	TGTGCCAGCTCATCGAACAGGGGGGAGACCGGGGAGCTGTTTTTT	CASSSNRGETGELFF
TRBV25-1	once	-	TRBJ1-3	TGTGCCAGCAGTGAAGGGGTGACTGGAAACACCATATATTTT	CASSEGVTGNTIYF
TRBV6-1	once	-	TRBJ2-1	TGTGCCAGCAGTGCACTGGAAGGTCAGGGTGAGCAGTTCTTC	CASSALEGQGEQFF
TRBV15	-	-	TRBJ2-1	TGTGCCACCAGCAGGGACACTAGCTCCTACAATGAGCAGTTCTTC	CATSRDTSSYNEQFF
TRBV12-5	-	TRBD1	TRBJ2-1	TGTGCTAGTGGCTCCGGGACAGCTTCCTACAATGAGCAGTTCTTC	CASGSGTASYNEQFF
TRBV11-2	-	-	TRBJ2-1	TGTGCCAGCAGCTCGATTAGGGGGGGCTACAATGAGCAGTTCTTC	CASSSIRGGYNEQFF
TRBV5-1	-	-	TRBJ2-3	TGCGCCAGCAGCTTCCAGGGGACAGATACGCAGTATTTT	CASSFQGTDTQYF